The clone carrying this T cell receptor (beta chain) occurred many times. This record belongs to a study of T cells in Graves' hyperthyroidism and ophthalmopathy. Germline V gene sequence: CDR1 MNHEY, CDR2 SVGAGI. V shed 2 bases and J shed 4 bases, with 11 bases lying between them. The CDR3 has 14 residues. RNA transcripts gave rise to amplified TCR beta CDR3 regions. When the TCR CDR3 underwent first-round RT-PCR, the HTBI primer set was used. TCRdb reprocessed the multiplex PCR reads via MiXCR and lists one record per CDR3 protein. Here the sample spans roughly 380,000 distinct CDR3 sequences, about 18% being singletons.

The sequenced sample was blood. The rearrangement joins TRBV6-5 to TRBJ1-2; perhaps TRBD1 as D (5 bases). This clonotype originated in a young woman with Graves' hyperthyroidism. The CDR3 coding sequence is TGTGCCAGCAGTTACGGCAGGGCGGGCTATGGCTACACCTTC. Amino acids: CASSYGRAGYGYTF.